In this sample, the clone carrying this TCR beta chain turned up many times. The data originate from a study of regulatory T cells in long-lasting Graves disease. This CDR3 comprises 15 residues. V shed 5 bases and J shed 6 bases, with 16 bases lying between them. The V gene's germline CDR1 is MNHNS and CDR2 SASEGT. Arm-PCR of CDR3 regions and iRepertoire HTBI primers were used to build TCR beta libraries. TCRdb independently ran MiXCR on the multiplex PCR reads; one entry per CDR3 protein. Of approximately 360,000 distinct CDR3 sequences listed, 12% are singletons. As to time point: newly diagnosed GD, antithyroid drugs for less than 3 months. PBMCs provided the RNA from which the TCR library was made. Separately, the same data were catalogued under a study of T cells in Graves' hyperthyroidism and ophthalmopathy.

This clonotype was obtained from a woman under 30 with Graves disease. This chain links TRBV6-1 with TRBJ1-4, with D perhaps matching TRBD1 (6 bases). Sample: peripheral blood mononuclear cells (PBMCs), taken at new diagnosis, from a patient treated with antithyroid drugs. The CDR3 is CASSTGDMSDEKLFF. The CDR3 DNA reads as TGTGCCAGCAGTACCGGGGACATGTCGGATGAAAAACTGTTTTTT.